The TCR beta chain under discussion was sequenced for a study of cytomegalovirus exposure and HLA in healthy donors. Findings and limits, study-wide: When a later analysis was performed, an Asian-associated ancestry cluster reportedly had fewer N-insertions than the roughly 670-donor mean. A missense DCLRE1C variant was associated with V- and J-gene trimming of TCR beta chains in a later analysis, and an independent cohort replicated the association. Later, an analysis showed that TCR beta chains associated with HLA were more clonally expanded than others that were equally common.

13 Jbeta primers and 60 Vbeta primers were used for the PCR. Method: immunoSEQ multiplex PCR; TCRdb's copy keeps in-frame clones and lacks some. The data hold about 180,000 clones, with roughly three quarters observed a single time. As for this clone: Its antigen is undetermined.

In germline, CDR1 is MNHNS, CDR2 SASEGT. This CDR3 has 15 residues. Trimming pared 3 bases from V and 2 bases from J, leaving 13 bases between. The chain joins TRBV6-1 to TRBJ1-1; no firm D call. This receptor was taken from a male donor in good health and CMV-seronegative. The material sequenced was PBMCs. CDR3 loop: CASSDPVTRNTEAFF. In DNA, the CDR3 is TGTGCCAGCAGTGACCCGGTCACCCGAAACACTGAAGCTTTCTTT.